These T cell receptor beta chains were read from a single sample in a study of T cell responses to AZD1222 COVID-19 vaccine. The protocol was immunoSEQ multiplex PCR, while the TCRdb copy is restricted to in-frame clones and leaves out a portion. This table has roughly 120,000 clones, about nine tenths appearing once. The starting material was peripheral blood, obtained on day 0 of AZD1222 vaccination. The receptors were sampled from an adult in good health. The CDR3 runs from the conserved cysteine through the conserved F or W. The order of the fields is D gene, clone size, J gene, V gene, CDR3 DNA, CDR3 protein. The D gene is left open where the match is weak. For some rows the clone size is stated as once, few or many, or as a class when expanded; others skip it.

>-|-|TRBJ2-7|TRBV20-1
TGCAGTGCTAATGATCAAAACGGCTACGAGCAGTACTTC
CSANDQNGYEQYF
>-|-|TRBJ2-2|TRBV7-2
TGTGCCAGCAGCCCCGGGGGCCTGCAGACCGGGGAGCTGTTTTTT
CASSPGGLQTGELFF
>-|-|TRBJ2-7|TRBV7-7
TGTGCTAGCTCTCGGGGGCTAACCTACGAGCAGTACTTC
CASSRGLTYEQYF
>-|-|TRBJ2-5|TRBV12-3/TRBV12-4
TGTGCCAGCAGCCCAGACACGGACGAGACCCAGTACTTC
CASSPDTDETQYF
>TRBD1|-|TRBJ1-2|TRBV28
TGTGCCATCTCGACAGGGCGGGGCTACACCTTC
CAISTGRGYTF
>TRBD1|-|TRBJ1-2|TRBV2
TGTGCCAGCAGTGAAGAGGGGACAGGGAGAGTCGGTGGCTACACCTTC
CASSEEGTGRVGGYTF
>-|-|TRBJ1-2|TRBV29-1
TGCAGCGTTGTAGCCCGGGACTATGGCTACACCTTC
CSVVARDYGYTF
>TRBD1|-|TRBJ1-4|TRBV12-5
TGTGCTAGTGGACCCCCGGGACAGCGAAATGAAAAACTGTTTTTT
CASGPPGQRNEKLFF
>-|few|TRBJ1-5|TRBV6-5
TGTGCCAGCAGTCTTGTGCCAGACAATCAGCCCCAGCATTTT
CASSLVPDNQPQHF
>-|-|TRBJ1-1|TRBV29-1
TGCAGCGTTGGGGGCGGCACTGAAGCTTTCTTT
CSVGGGTEAFF
>-|once|TRBJ1-6|TRBV30
TGTGCCTGGACATTGCCCAGGGCGATCGGATTTTCACCCCTCCACTTT
CAWTLPRAIGFSPLHF
>-|-|TRBJ1-6|TRBV14
TGTGCCAGCAGCCAAGGTCTGGCTTTGCCCCTCCACTTT
CASSQGLALPLHF
>-|-|TRBJ2-6|TRBV7-2
TGTGCCAGCAGCCCTGTCGGACCCCGGGTCGGGGGGGCCAACGTCCTGACTTTC
CASSPVGPRVGGANVLTF
>-|-|TRBJ2-6|TRBV29-1
TGCAGCGCAGGGTCCGGGGCCAACGTCCTGACTTTC
CSAGSGANVLTF
>TRBD2|-|TRBJ2-3|TRBV7-9
TGTGCCAGCACCCAAGGGAGGGTACTAGCGTCAACTAGCACAGATACGCAGTATTTT
CASTQGRVLASTSTDTQYF
>-|-|TRBJ1-6|TRBV27
TGTGCCAGCAGCCCGTCGGCGGGGGTTCTAATAGGCCAGCCCCTCCACTTT
CASSPSAGVLIGQPLHF
>-|-|TRBJ2-7|TRBV6-6
TGTGCCAGCAGCCCCCTAGGGCCCTACGAGCAGTACTTC
CASSPLGPYEQYF
>-|-|TRBJ1-5|TRBV6-6
TGTGCCAGCAGTCGCTTCAATCAGCCCCAGCATTTT
CASSRFNQPQHF
>TRBD1|-|TRBJ2-7|TRBV5-3
TGTGCCAGAAGCTCCCGGGACAGGTATTACGAGCAGTACTTC
CARSSRDRYYEQYF
>TRBD1|-|TRBJ2-4|TRBV11-2
TGTGCCAGCAGCTCGACAGGGAACAAAAACATTCAGTACTTC
CASSSTGNKNIQYF
>-|few|TRBJ2-1|TRBV7-9
TGTGCCAGCAGCTTCTCGTCTTTGGAGTACGGCCACAATGAGCAGTTCTTC
CASSFSSLEYGHNEQFF
>-|once|TRBJ2-5|TRBV7-6
TGTGCCAGCAGCTTAGGGGGGGGGCCCCAGTCGGCGCAGACCCAGTACTTC
CASSLGGGPQSAQTQYF
>-|-|TRBJ2-3|TRBV5-1
TGCGCCAGCAGCTTGCCAGATACGCAGTATTTT
CASSLPDTQYF
>-|few|TRBJ1-1|TRBV5-1
TGCGCCAGCAGCTTGGGGGGAGGGTCCACTGAAGCTTTCTTT
CASSLGGGSTEAFF
>-|-|TRBJ1-1|TRBV24-1
TGTGCCACCAGTGCTGGGCAGGGCGGGGTGACTGAAGCTTTCTTT
CATSAGQGGVTEAFF
>-|-|TRBJ1-5|TRBV28
TGTGCCAGCAGTGCCCAAGGAGGTATAGCATATCAGCCCCAGCATTTT
CASSAQGGIAYQPQHF
>TRBD2|-|TRBJ2-5|TRBV10-3
TGTGCCACGGGGCGGACGCGGGAGGCAGAGACCCAGTACTTC
CATGRTREAETQYF
>-|-|TRBJ2-3|TRBV9
TGTGCCAGCAGCGCTCCCCCCCGGACAAATCATAATTTT
CASSAPPRTNHNF
>-|-|TRBJ2-3|TRBV6-6
TGTGCCAGCAGTTACAATTGGGGGGGGCCAGATACGCAGTATTTT
CASSYNWGGPDTQYF
>TRBD2|-|TRBJ2-2|TRBV2
TGTGCCAGCAGTCCGGGACTAGCGGGAACCACCGGGGAGCTGTTTTTT
CASSPGLAGTTGELFF
>TRBD1|-|TRBJ1-2|TRBV7-9
TGTGCCAGCAGCTCCCGGGGACAGGCTTGGGGCTACACCTTC
CASSSRGQAWGYTF
>TRBD2|-|TRBJ2-5|TRBV4-2
TGTGCCAGCAGCAAGGGGCGGGAGACCCGGTACTTC
CASSKGRETRYF
>TRBD1|-|TRBJ1-2|TRBV7-9
TGTGCCAGCAGCTCCTCCGGGACAGGGGGCTACACCTTC
CASSSSGTGGYTF
>-|once|TRBJ2-1|TRBV5-1
TGCGCCAGCAGCCCTAGACTAGGGTCCTACAATGAGCAGTTCTTC
CASSPRLGSYNEQFF
>-|-|TRBJ2-7|TRBV4-1
TGCGCCAGCAGCCAAGATCCTGGGGCCGCTAGCGCAGGGGGCTCCTACGAGCAGTACTTC
CASSQDPGAASAGGSYEQYF
>-|few|TRBJ2-7|TRBV18
TGTGCCAGCTCACCAGGGTCGGGCTACGAGCAGTACTTC
CASSPGSGYEQYF
>TRBD1|-|TRBJ1-2|TRBV3-1/TRBV3-2
TGTGCCAGCGGCCGTCCGGACAGGGGGGATGGCTACACCTTC
CASGRPDRGDGYTF
>-|-|TRBJ1-5|TRBV4-1
TGCGCCAGCAGCCCCGTGGAAGCGAATCAGCCCCAGCATTTT
CASSPVEANQPQHF
>-|-|TRBJ2-1|TRBV11-3
TGTGCCAGGGGGCCCCGGGACCCAGGATTCTTC
CARGPRDPGFF
>-|-|TRBJ1-2|TRBV7-3
TGTGCCAGCAGCCCAGAGCCGGGGGGGAACTATGGCTACACCTTC
CASSPEPGGNYGYTF
>TRBD1|-|TRBJ1-5|TRBV15
TGTGCCACCAGCAGACTTCCCGGGACAGGGGCGATTAATAATCAGCCCCAGCATTTT
CATSRLPGTGAINNQPQHF
>-|-|TRBJ1-5|TRBV30
TGTGCCTGGAGTGTACACTCAGGGAACAATCAGCCCCAGCATTTT
CAWSVHSGNNQPQHF
>-|-|TRBJ1-2|TRBV7-2
TGTGCCAGCAGCTTCGGCCAGGACTATGGCTACACCTTC
CASSFGQDYGYTF
>TRBD2|-|TRBJ2-5|TRBV29-1
TGCAGCGAGCGTAGGGGCGGGGGAGAGACCCAGTACTTC
CSERRGGGETQYF
>-|once|TRBJ2-3|TRBV3-1/TRBV3-2
TGTGCCAGCAGCCAAGGAGGTGCCGCCACAGATACGCAGTATTTT
CASSQGGAATDTQYF
>TRBD1|-|TRBJ1-1|TRBV19
TGTGCCAGTAGTATAATCGGGACAGCGAACACTGAAGCTTTCTTT
CASSIIGTANTEAFF
>-|-|TRBJ2-2|TRBV7-3
TGTGCCAGCAGCTCTAACACCGGGGAGCTGTTTTTT
CASSSNTGELFF
>-|-|TRBJ1-2|TRBV30
TGTGCCTGGGAGGCCTTATATGGCTACACCTTC
CAWEALYGYTF
>TRBD1|-|TRBJ1-5|TRBV28
TGTGCCAGCAGTTTGGGTGACAGGGCAACCCAAGGGAGCAATCAGCCCCAGCATTTT
CASSLGDRATQGSNQPQHF
>-|few|TRBJ1-5|TRBV28
TGTGCCAGCAGGTCCCCCCCCTACAGGGTTGGCAATCAGCCCCAGCATTTT
CASRSPPYRVGNQPQHF